The 8 T cell receptor beta chains reported below all come from one sample, sequenced in a study of control samples from healthy donors and cancer patients. Using immunoSEQ multiplex PCR, the repertoire was profiled, and TCRdb retains in-frame clones only, with some absent. The table records some 150,000 clones, roughly 91% of them present only once. Material: blood. These receptors all stem from a woman aged 25 to 45 in good health.

The V gene is TRBV6-5, the J gene TRBJ1-5; D call uncertain. V was clipped by 6 bases and J by 0 bases, with 12 bases between them. Germline CDR1 and CDR2: MNHEY and SVGAGI. The CDR3 covers 15 residues. The CDR3 DNA is TGTGCCAGCAGCAAGGACGGTTATAGCAATCAGCCCCAGCATTTT. The encoded protein is CASSKDGYSNQPQHF.

This rearrangement joins TRBV7-6 to TRBJ2-1; 12 bases align to TRBD2. J lost 7 bases, V lost 4 bases, and 8 bases had no gene match. This CDR3 has 16 amino acids. The germline V gene encodes CDR1 SGHVS and CDR2 FNYEAQ. DNA of the CDR3: TGTGCCAGCAGCTATAGGACTAGCGGGATAAATAATGAGCAGTTCTTC. Encoded protein: CASSYRTSGINNEQFF.

The V and J genes are TRBV5-1 and TRBJ2-1; 7 bases are a match to TRBD2. V shed 1 base, J shed 0 bases, and the junction held 4 bases outside the gene matches. The CDR3 extends over 16 amino acids. CDR1 is SGHRS, CDR2 YFSETQ, per germline. The CDR3 loop reads CASSLSSGSSYNEQFF. The CDR3 DNA reads as TGCGCCAGCAGCTTGTCTAGCGGTTCCTCCTACAATGAGCAGTTCTTC.

This chain links TRBV15 with TRBJ1-3, with D perhaps matching TRBD1 (5 bases). This CDR3 has 15 residues. V lost 1 base to trimming and J lost 0 bases, with 7 bases between them. Germline CDR1 reads LNHNV; CDR2 reads YYDKDF (reference sequence). CDR3 loop: CATSRGQRSGNTIYF. The CDR3, as DNA: TGTGCCACCAGCAGAGGACAGCGCTCTGGAAACACCATATATTTT.

The chain joins TRBV6-5 to TRBJ2-7; a weak D match, TRBD1 (6 bases). This CDR3 is 14 amino acids long. V was clipped by 6 bases and J by 2 bases, with 14 bases between them. Germline V gene sequence: CDR1 MNHEY, CDR2 SVGAGI. The CDR3: CASSHDRFPYEQYF. CDR3 nucleotide sequence: TGTGCCAGCAGCCACGACAGGTTCCCCTACGAGCAGTACTTC.

The CDR3 loop reads CASSLATSGRADTQYF. CDR3 DNA: TGTGCCAGCAGCTTAGCGACTAGCGGGAGGGCCGATACGCAGTATTTT. The chain links TRBV7-2 to TRBJ2-3; 14 nucleotides agree with TRBD2. The length of the CDR3 is 16 residues. With 0 bases clipped from V and 6 bases from J, the junction kept 2 bases outside the gene matches. Germline lookup yields CDR1 SGHTA and CDR2 FQGNSA.

This sequence joins TRBV7-8 and TRBJ1-2; TRBD1 agrees at 10 bases. Germline loops: CDR1 SGHVS, CDR2 FQNEAQ. J was trimmed by 6 bases and V by 4 bases; bases with no gene match: 11. The CDR3 contains 16 residues. CDR3 sequence (DNA): TGTGCCAGCAGCTATAACCGGGACAGGGGTGGTCATGGCTACACCTTC. Amino acids: CASSYNRDRGGHGYTF.

The gene calls are TRBV27 and TRBJ1-1; 7 bases align to TRBD1. Germline assignment: CDR1 MNHEY and CDR2 SMNVEV (reference sequence). Trimming took 3 bases from V and 1 from J; bases not matched to a gene: 2. The CDR3 extends over 14 amino acids. In DNA, the CDR3 is TGTGCCAGCAGTTTGTACAGGGGGAACACTGAAGCTTTCTTT. Its translation is CASSLYRGNTEAFF.